This T cell receptor beta chain was observed in a study of shared clonotypes between healthy human individuals. Study-wide background: The composition of the donors was a couple of women and a few men aged 18 to 49.

The repertoire was sequenced with immunoSEQ multiplex PCR; TCRdb's copy has only in-frame clones and lacks some. Counted here are 200,000 to 250,000 clones, 65% occurring once; the ten biggest clones make up approximately 10%. This CDR3 is built from 14 residues. V was cut by 0 bases and J by 3 bases, with 10 bases left in between. Germline values: CDR1 SGDLS, CDR2 YYNGEE. The V and J genes are TRBV9 and TRBJ2-7; weak D call: TRBD1 (6 bases). The sample was memory CD4+ T cells sorted from blood. The subset denotes: CD45RA-negative fraction. The sequence was obtained from a man younger than 40 in good health. In DNA, the CDR3 is TGTGCCAGCAGCGTAGATGACAGGAGCTACGAGCAGTACTTC. It yields the protein CASSVDDRSYEQYF.